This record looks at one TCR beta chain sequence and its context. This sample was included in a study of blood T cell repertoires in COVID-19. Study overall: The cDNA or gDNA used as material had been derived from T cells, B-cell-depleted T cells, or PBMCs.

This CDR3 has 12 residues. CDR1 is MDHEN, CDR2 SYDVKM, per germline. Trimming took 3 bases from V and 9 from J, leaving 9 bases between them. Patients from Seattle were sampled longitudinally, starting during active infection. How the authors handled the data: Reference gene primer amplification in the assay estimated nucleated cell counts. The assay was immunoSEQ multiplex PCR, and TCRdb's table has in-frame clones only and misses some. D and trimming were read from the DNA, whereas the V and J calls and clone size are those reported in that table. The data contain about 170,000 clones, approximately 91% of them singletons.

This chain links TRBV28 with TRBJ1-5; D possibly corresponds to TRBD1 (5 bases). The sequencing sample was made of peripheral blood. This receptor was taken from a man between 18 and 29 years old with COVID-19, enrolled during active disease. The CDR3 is CASSLGTRPQHF. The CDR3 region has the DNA TGTGCCAGCAGTTTGGGGACTAGGCCCCAGCATTTT.